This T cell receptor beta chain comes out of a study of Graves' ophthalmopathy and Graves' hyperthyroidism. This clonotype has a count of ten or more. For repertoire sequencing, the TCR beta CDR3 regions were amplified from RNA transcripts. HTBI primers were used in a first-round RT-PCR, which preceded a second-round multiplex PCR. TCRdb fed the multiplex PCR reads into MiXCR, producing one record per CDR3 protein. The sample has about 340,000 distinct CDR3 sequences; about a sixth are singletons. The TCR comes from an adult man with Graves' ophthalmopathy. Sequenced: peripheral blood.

The CDR3 reads CASRTGTGYYEQYF. Here the CDR3 DNA reads TGTGCCAGCCGGACCGGGACAGGTTACTACGAGCAGTACTTC. The rearrangement joins TRBV12-3 or TRBV12-4 to TRBJ2-7; 8 nucleotides line up with TRBD1. The CDR3 covers 14 residues. The V and J ends lost 8 bases and 3 bases, in that order; junction bases with no gene match: 9.